The T cell receptor beta chain under discussion was sequenced for a study of T cells in Graves' hyperthyroidism and ophthalmopathy. The study's findings and limits: Blood also carried most thyroid clonotypes expanded above 0.001.

This clonotype was counted ten times or more. Its antigen remains unknown. Amplification targeted TCR beta CDR3 regions from RNA transcripts. The TCR CDR3 was amplified in a first-round RT-PCR using the HTBI primer set. One entry per CDR3 protein results from TCRdb running MiXCR on the multiplex PCR reads. Of some 300,000 distinct CDR3 sequences listed, roughly 19% are singletons. The CDR3 covers 15 residues. Germline lookup yields CDR1 DFQATT and CDR2 SNEGSKA (reference sequence). Trimming at V came to 8 bases and at J to 5 bases, leaving 14 bases not matched to a gene. The chain links TRBV20-1 to TRBJ2-3, with 9 nucleotides matching TRBD2. This clonotype originated in a middle-aged man with Graves' ophthalmopathy. Sequencing was carried out using blood. CDR3 residues: CSPSVAGVRVDTQYF. The CDR3 nucleotides are TGCAGTCCATCGGTAGCGGGAGTAAGGGTAGATACGCAGTATTTT.